The TCR beta chain under discussion was sequenced for a study of shared T cell receptors in the human thymus. As regards this clone: Since no conserved phenylalanine or tryptophan closes the CDR3, a read error is the likely cause. The DNA is left out, because the CDR3 cannot be placed on it with certainty; the CDR3 is given as TCRdb lists it.

The CDR3 region is 11 residues in length, termini included. Germline loops: CDR1 DFQATT, CDR2 SNEGSKA (reference sequence). Sequencing used immunoSEQ multiplex PCR; TCRdb keeps in-frame clones, though not all of them. The sample carries roughly 710,000 clones, over 75% recorded once. The same sample was also studied in work on human thymus T cells. As that report states: Serving as donors were healthy Finnish infants, each of whom was having open corrective surgery for congenital heart defects. Thymic material originated from resections removed in the course of corrective heart surgery. V and J gene usage appeared biased in thymic and blood repertoires. As related research reported, thymic repertoires overlapped highly among unrelated individuals.

Sequenced material: thymocytes. The source is a girl under three years old with a congenital heart defect. The rearrangement joins TRBV20-1 to TRBJ1-2; the D call of TRBD1 is as the table states it, not checked on the DNA. CDR3 sequence: CSARAQAALIV.